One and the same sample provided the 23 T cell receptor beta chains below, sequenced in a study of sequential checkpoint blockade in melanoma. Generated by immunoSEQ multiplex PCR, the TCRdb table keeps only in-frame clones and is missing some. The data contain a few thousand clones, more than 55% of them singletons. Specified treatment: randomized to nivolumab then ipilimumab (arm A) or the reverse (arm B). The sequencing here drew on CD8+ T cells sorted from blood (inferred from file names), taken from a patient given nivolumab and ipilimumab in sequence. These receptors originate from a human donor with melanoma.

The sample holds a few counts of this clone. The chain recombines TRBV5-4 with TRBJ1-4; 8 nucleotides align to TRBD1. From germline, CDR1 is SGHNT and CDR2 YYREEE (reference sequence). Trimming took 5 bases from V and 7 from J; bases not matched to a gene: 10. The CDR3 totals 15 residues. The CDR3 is CASRGTDRGGEKLFF. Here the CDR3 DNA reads TGTGCCAGCAGGGGGACCGACAGGGGAGGTGAAAAACTGTTTTTT. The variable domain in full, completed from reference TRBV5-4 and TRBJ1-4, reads ETGVTQSPTHLIKTRGQQVTLRCSSQSGHNTVSWYQQALGQGPQFIFQYYREEENGRGNFPPRFSGLQFPNYSSELNVNALELDDSALYLCASRGTDRGGEKLFFGSGTQLSVL.

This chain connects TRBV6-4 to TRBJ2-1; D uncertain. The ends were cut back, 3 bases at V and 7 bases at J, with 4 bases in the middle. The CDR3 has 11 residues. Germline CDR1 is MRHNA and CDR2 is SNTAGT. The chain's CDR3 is CASSDSNEQFF. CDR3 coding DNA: TGTGCCAGCAGTGATTCAAATGAGCAGTTCTTC.

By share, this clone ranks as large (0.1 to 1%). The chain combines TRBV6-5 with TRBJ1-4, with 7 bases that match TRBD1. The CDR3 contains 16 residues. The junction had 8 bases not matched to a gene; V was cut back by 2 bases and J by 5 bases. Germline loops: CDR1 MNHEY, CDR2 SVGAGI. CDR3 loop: CASSYEGAVENEKLFF. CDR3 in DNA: TGTGCCAGCAGTTACGAGGGGGCAGTAGAAAATGAAAAACTGTTTTTT.

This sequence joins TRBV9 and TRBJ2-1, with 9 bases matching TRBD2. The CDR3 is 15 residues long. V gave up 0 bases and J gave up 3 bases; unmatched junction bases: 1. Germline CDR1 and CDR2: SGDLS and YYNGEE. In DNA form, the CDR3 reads TGTGCCAGCAGCGTAGCAGCGGGAGGCTACAATGAGCAGTTCTTC. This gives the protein CASSVAAGGYNEQFF.

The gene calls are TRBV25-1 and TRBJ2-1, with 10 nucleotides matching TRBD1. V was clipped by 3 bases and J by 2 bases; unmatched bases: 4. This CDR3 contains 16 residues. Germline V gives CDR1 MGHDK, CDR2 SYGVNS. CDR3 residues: CASSEPDRGPYNEQFF. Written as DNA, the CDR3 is TGTGCCAGCAGTGAGCCAGACAGGGGGCCCTACAATGAGCAGTTCTTC.

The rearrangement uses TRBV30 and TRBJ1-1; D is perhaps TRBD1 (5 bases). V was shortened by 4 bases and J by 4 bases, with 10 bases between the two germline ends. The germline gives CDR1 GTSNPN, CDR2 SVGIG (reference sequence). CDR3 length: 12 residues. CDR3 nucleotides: TGTGCCTGGACTAGGGGAAGCACTGAAGCTTTCTTT. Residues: CAWTRGSTEAFF.

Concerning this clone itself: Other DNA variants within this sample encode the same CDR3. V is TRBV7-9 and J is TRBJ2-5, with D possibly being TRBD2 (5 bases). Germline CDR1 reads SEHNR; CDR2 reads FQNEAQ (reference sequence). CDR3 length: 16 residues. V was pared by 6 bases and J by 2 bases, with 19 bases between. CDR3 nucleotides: TGTGCCAGCAGGCCTAATGAGGGTTGGAATCAAGAGACCCAGTACTTC. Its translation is CASRPNEGWNQETQYF.

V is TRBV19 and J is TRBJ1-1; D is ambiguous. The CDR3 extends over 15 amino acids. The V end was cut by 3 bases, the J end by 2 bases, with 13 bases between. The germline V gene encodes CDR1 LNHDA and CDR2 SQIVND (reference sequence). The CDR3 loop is CASSIWVATNTEAFF. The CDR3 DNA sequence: TGTGCCAGTAGTATTTGGGTCGCGACAAACACTGAAGCTTTCTTT.

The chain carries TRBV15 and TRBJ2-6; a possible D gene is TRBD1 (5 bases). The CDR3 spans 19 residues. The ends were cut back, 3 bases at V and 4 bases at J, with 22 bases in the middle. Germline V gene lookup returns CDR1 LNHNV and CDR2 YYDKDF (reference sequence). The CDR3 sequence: CATSRFGADGPLGANVLTF. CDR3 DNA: TGTGCCACCAGCAGGTTTGGGGCGGACGGACCTCTGGGGGCCAACGTCCTGACTTTC.

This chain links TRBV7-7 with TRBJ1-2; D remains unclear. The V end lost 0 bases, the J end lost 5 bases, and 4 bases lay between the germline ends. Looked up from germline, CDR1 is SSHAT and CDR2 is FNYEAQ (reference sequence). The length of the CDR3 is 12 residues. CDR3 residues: CASSLAQYGYTF. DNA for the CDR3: TGTGCCAGCAGCTTAGCGCAGTATGGCTACACCTTC.

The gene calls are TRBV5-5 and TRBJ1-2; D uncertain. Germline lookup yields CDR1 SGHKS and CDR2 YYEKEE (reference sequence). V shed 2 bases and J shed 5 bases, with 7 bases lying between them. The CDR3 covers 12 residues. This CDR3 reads CASSLAQYGYTF. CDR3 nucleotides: TGTGCCAGCAGCTTAGCGCAGTATGGCTACACCTTC.

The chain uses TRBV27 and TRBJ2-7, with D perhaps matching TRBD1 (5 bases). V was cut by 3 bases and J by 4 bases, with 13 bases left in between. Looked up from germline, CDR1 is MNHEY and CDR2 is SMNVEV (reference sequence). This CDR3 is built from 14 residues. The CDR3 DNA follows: TGTGCCAGCAGTTTTCAACAGGCGACATACGAGCAGTACTTC. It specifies CASSFQQATYEQYF.

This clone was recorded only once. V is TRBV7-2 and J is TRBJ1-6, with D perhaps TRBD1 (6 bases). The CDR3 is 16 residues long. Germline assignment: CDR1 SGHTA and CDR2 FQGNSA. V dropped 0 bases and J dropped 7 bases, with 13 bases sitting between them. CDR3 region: CASSLAWGLENSPLHF. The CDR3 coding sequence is TGTGCCAGCAGCTTAGCGTGGGGGCTCGAGAATTCACCCCTCCACTTT.

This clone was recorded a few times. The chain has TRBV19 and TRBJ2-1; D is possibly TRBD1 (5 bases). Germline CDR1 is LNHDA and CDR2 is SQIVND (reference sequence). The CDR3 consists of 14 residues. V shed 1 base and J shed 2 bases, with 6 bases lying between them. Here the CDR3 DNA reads TGTGCCAGTAGTATAGCGACAGCCTACAATGAGCAGTTCTTC. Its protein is CASSIATAYNEQFF.

CDR3 sequence (DNA): TGTGCCAGCAGCTTATTAACTCCGGTGAACACTGAAGCTTTCTTT. Translating it yields CASSLLTPVNTEAFF. This chain connects TRBV7-9 to TRBJ1-1; unclear D gene. Germline V gene sequence: CDR1 SEHNR, CDR2 FQNEAQ (reference sequence). This CDR3 contains 15 residues. Trimming removed 2 bases from V and 0 bases from J, with 10 bases in between.

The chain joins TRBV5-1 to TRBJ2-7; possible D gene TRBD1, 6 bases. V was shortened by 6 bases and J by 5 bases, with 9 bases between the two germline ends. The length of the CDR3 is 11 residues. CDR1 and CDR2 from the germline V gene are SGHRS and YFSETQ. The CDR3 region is CASIRTDEQYF. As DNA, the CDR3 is TGCGCCAGCATAAGGACAGACGAGCAGTACTTC.

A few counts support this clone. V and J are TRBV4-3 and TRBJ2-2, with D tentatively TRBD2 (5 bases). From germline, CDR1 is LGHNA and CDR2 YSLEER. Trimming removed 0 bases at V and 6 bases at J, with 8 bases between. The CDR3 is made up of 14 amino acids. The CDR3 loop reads CASSQDFSAGELFF. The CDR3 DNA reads TGCGCCAGCAGCCAAGATTTTAGCGCCGGGGAGCTGTTTTTT.

CDR3 sequence: CASSKTSGRETQYF. The CDR3 DNA is TGTGCCAGCAGTAAAACTAGCGGGAGAGAGACCCAGTACTTC. The rearrangement uses TRBV27 and TRBJ2-5, with 11 bases matching TRBD2. The CDR3 loop spans 14 amino acids. Germline V gene data show CDR1 as MNHEY and CDR2 as SMNVEV (reference sequence). The J segment lost 4 bases and the V segment lost 5 bases, leaving 3 bases of the junction unmatched.

In DNA, the CDR3 is TGTGCCAGCAGCTTTAACGGGGGTGAGCAGTACTTC. As protein: CASSFNGGEQYF. The rearrangement links TRBV11-2 to TRBJ2-7; TRBD2 is a possible D gene (6 bases). Trimming took off 3 bases at V and 7 bases at J, with 10 bases between the two ends. Germline CDR1 reads SGHAT; CDR2 reads FQNNGV. The CDR3 sequence is 12 residues long.

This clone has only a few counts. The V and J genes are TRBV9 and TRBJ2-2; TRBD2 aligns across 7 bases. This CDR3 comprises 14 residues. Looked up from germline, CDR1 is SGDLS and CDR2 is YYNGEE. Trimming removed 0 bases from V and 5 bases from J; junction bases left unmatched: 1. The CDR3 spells CASSVVGGTGELFF. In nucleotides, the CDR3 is TGTGCCAGCAGCGTAGTGGGAGGGACCGGGGAGCTGTTTTTT.

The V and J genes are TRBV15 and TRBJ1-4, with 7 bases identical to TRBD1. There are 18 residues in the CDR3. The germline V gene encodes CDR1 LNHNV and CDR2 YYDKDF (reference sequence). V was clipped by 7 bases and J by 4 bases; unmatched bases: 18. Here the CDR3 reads CATITVISETGVNEKLFF. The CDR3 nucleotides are TGTGCCACCATAACGGTTATAAGCGAAACAGGGGTTAATGAAAAACTGTTTTTT.

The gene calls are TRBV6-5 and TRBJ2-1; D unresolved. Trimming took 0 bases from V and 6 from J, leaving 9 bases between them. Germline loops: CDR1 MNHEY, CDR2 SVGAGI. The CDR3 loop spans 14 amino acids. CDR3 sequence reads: CASSYSSQANEQFF. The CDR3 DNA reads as TGTGCCAGCAGTTACTCGTCCCAGGCCAATGAGCAGTTCTTC.

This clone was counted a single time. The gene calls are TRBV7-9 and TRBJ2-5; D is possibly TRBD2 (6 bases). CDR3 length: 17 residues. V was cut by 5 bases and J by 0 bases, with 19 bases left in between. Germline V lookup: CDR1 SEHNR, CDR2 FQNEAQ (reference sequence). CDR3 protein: CASSRPEGVGNQETQYF. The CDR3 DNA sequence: TGTGCCAGCAGCCGTCCGGAGGGTGTGGGGAACCAAGAGACCCAGTACTTC.